A selection of T cell receptor beta chains follows, all from one sample in a study of graft-versus-host responses after intestinal transplantation. Libraries were prepared by immunoSEQ multiplex PCR; TCRdb keeps only in-frame clonotypes and omits some of them. The sample shows under 95,000 clones, around 80% of them seen only once. Antigen specificity for these receptors is unknown. The source material was unstimulated CD4+ T cells sorted from spleen or lymph node cells, sampled before intestinal transplant. The receptors derive from a human donor who received an intestinal transplant. Both conserved end residues are part of each CDR3. D genes are given only for firm matches. Part of the rows lack a size; the others show once, few, many or a class for expanded clones.

cdr3_aa: CASSKLELHEQYF
cdr3_nt: TGTGCCAGCAGTAAACTAGAGTTGCACGAGCAGTACTTC
j_call: TRBJ2-7
v_call: TRBV28
d_call: -
clone_size: -

cdr3_aa: CASSDEGVTQYF
cdr3_nt: TGTGCCAGCAGTGATGAGGGGGTGACCCAGTACTTC
j_call: TRBJ2-5
v_call: TRBV6-1
d_call: -
clone_size: -

cdr3_aa: CASSRGGKANYGYTF
cdr3_nt: TGTGCCAGCAGCCGCGGGGGGAAAGCTAACTATGGCTACACCTTC
j_call: TRBJ1-2
v_call: TRBV7-6
d_call: -
clone_size: -

cdr3_aa: CASNRDRDQPQHF
cdr3_nt: TGTGCCAGCAACCGGGACAGAGATCAGCCCCAGCATTTT
j_call: TRBJ1-5
v_call: TRBV6-1
d_call: TRBD1
clone_size: -

cdr3_aa: CASSLSDRTDTQYF
cdr3_nt: TGTGCCAGCAGCCTTAGCGACCGCACAGATACGCAGTATTTT
j_call: TRBJ2-3
v_call: TRBV28
d_call: -
clone_size: once

cdr3_aa: CASSLGQWPNGETQYF
cdr3_nt: TGCGCCAGCAGCTTGGGACAGTGGCCCAATGGGGAGACCCAGTACTTC
j_call: TRBJ2-5
v_call: TRBV5-1
d_call: -
clone_size: once

cdr3_aa: CASSLRGELFF
cdr3_nt: TGCGCCAGCAGCCTTCGGGGGGAGCTGTTTTTT
j_call: TRBJ2-2
v_call: TRBV4-1
d_call: -
clone_size: -

cdr3_aa: CASSLVRGGDQETQYF
cdr3_nt: TGCGCCAGCAGCTTGGTTCGGGGGGGGGACCAAGAGACCCAGTACTTC
j_call: TRBJ2-5
v_call: TRBV5-1
d_call: TRBD2
clone_size: -

cdr3_aa: CASSLDSGVDEQYF
cdr3_nt: TGTGCCAGCAGCTTAGATTCCGGGGTGGACGAGCAGTACTTC
j_call: TRBJ2-7
v_call: TRBV7-9
d_call: -
clone_size: -

cdr3_aa: CASSLQGNTGELFF
cdr3_nt: TGTGCCAGCAGTTTGCAGGGCAACACCGGGGAGCTGTTTTTT
j_call: TRBJ2-2
v_call: TRBV6-5
d_call: -
clone_size: -

cdr3_aa: CASSPGTGGHQPQHF
cdr3_nt: TGTGCCAGCTCACCCGGGACAGGGGGCCATCAGCCCCAGCATTTT
j_call: TRBJ1-5
v_call: TRBV18
d_call: TRBD1
clone_size: -

cdr3_aa: CSAFLAEQFF
cdr3_nt: TGCAGTGCCTTTTTAGCTGAGCAGTTCTTC
j_call: TRBJ2-1
v_call: TRBV20-1
d_call: -
clone_size: -

cdr3_aa: CATVGRGPYEQYF
cdr3_nt: TGTGCCACCGTGGGCAGGGGGCCCTACGAGCAGTACTTC
j_call: TRBJ2-7
v_call: TRBV28
d_call: TRBD1
clone_size: -

cdr3_aa: CASSPILGLAGGEVQETQYF
cdr3_nt: TGTGCCAGCAGTCCAATCCTGGGACTAGCGGGAGGTGAAGTGCAAGAGACCCAGTACTTC
j_call: TRBJ2-5
v_call: TRBV27
d_call: TRBD2
clone_size: -

cdr3_aa: CASSVGQGAGYGYTF
cdr3_nt: TGTGCCAGCAGTGTAGGGCAGGGGGCAGGGTATGGCTACACCTTC
j_call: TRBJ1-2
v_call: TRBV2
d_call: TRBD1
clone_size: -

cdr3_aa: CASSPELSVGYTF
cdr3_nt: TGTGCCAGCAGCCCCGAACTATCCGTCGGCTACACCTTC
j_call: TRBJ1-2
v_call: TRBV7-2
d_call: -
clone_size: -

cdr3_aa: CASSDSAFGYNEQFF
cdr3_nt: TGCGCCAGCAGTGATTCGGCCTTCGGGTACAATGAGCAGTTCTTC
j_call: TRBJ2-1
v_call: TRBV10-1
d_call: -
clone_size: -

cdr3_aa: CASTNYNEQFF
cdr3_nt: TGTGCCAGCACCAACTACAATGAGCAGTTCTTC
j_call: TRBJ2-1
v_call: TRBV2
d_call: -
clone_size: -

cdr3_aa: CASSQTGSGYEQYF
cdr3_nt: TGTGCCAGCAGCCAGACAGGGTCTGGGTACGAGCAGTACTTC
j_call: TRBJ2-7
v_call: TRBV13
d_call: TRBD1
clone_size: -

cdr3_aa: CASSGQGKDTYGYTF
cdr3_nt: TGCGCCAGCAGTGGACAGGGGAAGGATACTTATGGCTACACCTTC
j_call: TRBJ1-2
v_call: TRBV10-2
d_call: TRBD1
clone_size: -

cdr3_aa: CASSPFQWGAGELFF
cdr3_nt: TGTGCCAGCAGTCCGTTCCAGTGGGGGGCCGGGGAGCTGTTTTTT
j_call: TRBJ2-2
v_call: TRBV28
d_call: -
clone_size: -

cdr3_aa: CSAVVSYEQYF
cdr3_nt: TGCAGTGCCGTGGTCAGCTACGAGCAGTACTTC
j_call: TRBJ2-7
v_call: TRBV20-1
d_call: -
clone_size: -

cdr3_aa: CASNTTGRIDGYTF
cdr3_nt: TGTGCCAGCAACACGACAGGGCGTATTGATGGCTACACCTTC
j_call: TRBJ1-2
v_call: TRBV6-4
d_call: TRBD1
clone_size: -

cdr3_aa: CARAGQGRNEQYF
cdr3_nt: TGTGCCAGAGCGGGACAGGGGCGCAACGAGCAGTACTTC
j_call: TRBJ2-7
v_call: TRBV2
d_call: TRBD1
clone_size: -

cdr3_aa: CASSHGVAQYF
cdr3_nt: TGTGCCAGCAGCCACGGGGTAGCCCAGTACTTC
j_call: TRBJ2-5
v_call: TRBV14
d_call: -
clone_size: -

cdr3_aa: CASSLSGGYTF
cdr3_nt: TGTGCCAGCAGTTTATCCGGTGGCTACACCTTC
j_call: TRBJ1-2
v_call: TRBV28
d_call: -
clone_size: few

cdr3_aa: CASSYSRGGSEKLFF
cdr3_nt: TGTGCCAGCAGTTACTCGAGAGGGGGATCTGAAAAACTGTTTTTT
j_call: TRBJ1-4
v_call: TRBV6-6
d_call: -
clone_size: -

cdr3_aa: CSVSQGAEGDTQYF
cdr3_nt: TGCAGCGTTAGCCAGGGGGCCGAGGGAGATACGCAGTATTTT
j_call: TRBJ2-3
v_call: TRBV29-1
d_call: TRBD1
clone_size: once

cdr3_aa: CASSESGTSKTQYF
cdr3_nt: TGTGCCAGCAGTGAATCCGGCACTAGCAAGACCCAGTACTTC
j_call: TRBJ2-5
v_call: TRBV25-1
d_call: -
clone_size: -

cdr3_aa: CASSSALPGQGAQSGNTIYF
cdr3_nt: TGTGCCAGCAGCTCTGCCCTCCCGGGACAGGGGGCGCAGAGTGGAAACACCATATATTTT
j_call: TRBJ1-3
v_call: TRBV28
d_call: TRBD1
clone_size: -

cdr3_aa: CASSQLTGGLNEQYF
cdr3_nt: TGCGCCAGCAGCCAATTGACAGGGGGTTTGAACGAGCAGTACTTC
j_call: TRBJ2-7
v_call: TRBV4-1
d_call: TRBD1
clone_size: -

cdr3_aa: CASSRGQETEAFF
cdr3_nt: TGTGCCAGCAGCCGCGGACAAGAAACTGAAGCTTTCTTT
j_call: TRBJ1-1
v_call: TRBV7-9
d_call: -
clone_size: -

cdr3_aa: CASSQGMTGTEAFF
cdr3_nt: TGCGCCAGCAGCCAGGGGATGACTGGCACTGAAGCTTTCTTT
j_call: TRBJ1-1
v_call: TRBV5-1
d_call: -
clone_size: -

cdr3_aa: CASSEFRGLAGRETQYF
cdr3_nt: TGTGCCAGCAGTGAATTCCGGGGACTAGCGGGGAGAGAGACCCAGTACTTC
j_call: TRBJ2-5
v_call: TRBV25-1
d_call: TRBD2
clone_size: once

cdr3_aa: CASSPGQLSSPLHF
cdr3_nt: TGTGCCAGCAGCCCGGGACAGTTATCTTCACCCCTCCACTTT
j_call: TRBJ1-6
v_call: TRBV21-1
d_call: -
clone_size: -

cdr3_aa: CATVAGAASGNTIYF
cdr3_nt: TGTGCCACGGTGGCCGGAGCGGCTAGTGGAAACACCATATATTTT
j_call: TRBJ1-3
v_call: TRBV28
d_call: -
clone_size: -

cdr3_aa: CASRLAGGETQYF
cdr3_nt: TGTGCCAGCAGGTTAGCGGGAGGAGAGACCCAGTACTTC
j_call: TRBJ2-5
v_call: TRBV7-3
d_call: TRBD2
clone_size: -

cdr3_aa: CASSLNRADEQYF
cdr3_nt: TGTGCCAGCAGCTTAAACAGGGCTGACGAGCAGTACTTC
j_call: TRBJ2-7
v_call: TRBV7-3
d_call: -
clone_size: -

cdr3_aa: CASSLAGGRTNEKLFF
cdr3_nt: TGTGCCAGCAGCTTGGCTGGAGGGCGGACTAATGAAAAACTGTTTTTT
j_call: TRBJ1-4
v_call: TRBV5-5
d_call: -
clone_size: -

cdr3_aa: CASSYSRRAGKETQYF
cdr3_nt: TGTGCCAGCAGTTACTCTCGGAGAGCGGGGAAAGAGACCCAGTACTTC
j_call: TRBJ2-5
v_call: TRBV6-5
d_call: TRBD2
clone_size: -

cdr3_aa: CASSESWDTFYGYTF
cdr3_nt: TGTGCCAGCAGTGAATCCTGGGACACCTTCTATGGCTACACCTTC
j_call: TRBJ1-2
v_call: TRBV6-1
d_call: -
clone_size: -

cdr3_aa: CASSTTSGRASETQYF
cdr3_nt: TGTGCCAGCAGCACGACTAGCGGGAGGGCCAGTGAGACCCAGTACTTC
j_call: TRBJ2-5
v_call: TRBV6-6
d_call: TRBD2
clone_size: -

cdr3_aa: CASSLHGTGITETQYF
cdr3_nt: TGTGCCAGCAGCCTTCATGGGACAGGGATTACGGAGACCCAGTACTTC
j_call: TRBJ2-5
v_call: TRBV11-2
d_call: TRBD1
clone_size: -

cdr3_aa: CASSPLASGGREKLFF
cdr3_nt: TGTGCCAGCAGTCCGTTGGCCTCGGGGGGGAGAGAGAAACTGTTTTTT
j_call: TRBJ1-4
v_call: TRBV27
d_call: -
clone_size: few

cdr3_aa: CASAPSPGWVIDEQYF
cdr3_nt: TGTGCCAGCGCACCCTCACCGGGGTGGGTTATCGACGAGCAGTACTTC
j_call: TRBJ2-7
v_call: TRBV18
d_call: -
clone_size: -

cdr3_aa: CASRRGLVSEQYF
cdr3_nt: TGTGCCAGCAGACGTGGACTAGTGAGCGAGCAGTACTTC
j_call: TRBJ2-7
v_call: TRBV5-4
d_call: TRBD2
clone_size: -

cdr3_aa: CASSDPGQGTPPGTGELFF
cdr3_nt: TGTGCCAGCAGTGACCCGGGACAGGGGACTCCCCCGGGCACCGGGGAGCTGTTTTTT
j_call: TRBJ2-2
v_call: TRBV6-4
d_call: TRBD1
clone_size: -

cdr3_aa: CASSLRSGGEGNTIYF
cdr3_nt: TGCGCCAGCAGCTTGAGGTCGGGGGGCGAGGGAAACACCATATATTTT
j_call: TRBJ1-3
v_call: TRBV5-1
d_call: -
clone_size: -

cdr3_aa: CASRRGRGETQYF
cdr3_nt: TGTGCCAGCAGAAGGGGCAGGGGGGAGACCCAGTACTTC
j_call: TRBJ2-5
v_call: TRBV6-6
d_call: TRBD1
clone_size: -

cdr3_aa: CASSRVSTAGGGTDTQYF
cdr3_nt: TGCGCCAGCAGCCGCGTCTCGACGGCGGGGGGGGGCACAGATACGCAGTATTTT
j_call: TRBJ2-3
v_call: TRBV4-1
d_call: TRBD2
clone_size: -